The clone carrying this TCR beta chain was recorded a few times. These data originate in a study of response to subunit inactivated influenza vaccine. Looked up from germline, CDR1 is SEHNR and CDR2 is FQNEAQ (reference sequence). After removal of 5 bases from V and 0 bases from J, the junction contained 10 bases not matched to a gene. The CDR3 is 16 residues long. TCRdb itself ran the RT-PCR reads through MiXCR, one entry per CDR3 protein. This table has about 570,000 distinct CDR3 sequences, 10% to 12% appearing once. The data also belong to a second study, concerning T cells expressing NK-cell markers. That paper adds: Generation of TCR beta cDNA was performed by 5'RACE template switching incorporating UMIs. The use of an anti-gamma-delta TCR antibody, which was added in several experiments, restricted sorting to T cells expressing alpha-beta TCR.

V usage is TRBV7-9 and J usage is TRBJ2-7, with 7 positions matching TRBD1. The source was PBMCs from blood, collected on the day of vaccination. The source is a man in his forties or fifties who received an inactivated influenza vaccine. The CDR3 spells CASSLNADRSSYEQYF. The CDR3 DNA follows: TGTGCCAGCAGCCTCAACGCGGACAGGAGCTCCTACGAGCAGTACTTC.